The TCR beta chain described here comes from a study of regulatory T cells in long-lasting Graves disease. Looking at the study overall: Duration of antithyroid drug therapy among newly diagnosed Graves' patients was under 3 months.

Arm-PCR of CDR3 regions with iRepertoire HTBI primers generated TCR beta libraries. TCRdb recomputed calls from the multiplex PCR reads with MiXCR, one row per CDR3 protein. The sample carries some 600,000 distinct CDR3 sequences, more than 15% recorded once. Time point given: newly diagnosed GD, antithyroid drugs for less than 3 months. Extracted PBMC RNA gave rise to the TCR library. This same sample was also part of a study on T cells in Graves' hyperthyroidism and ophthalmopathy.

The sequencing used peripheral blood mononuclear cells (PBMCs), collected at new diagnosis, from a patient treated with antithyroid drugs. The receptor's source is a man between 18 and 35 years old with Graves disease.

This CDR3 reads CASSLFGRVYEQYF. The CDR3 region has the DNA TGTGCCAGCAGTTTATTTGGCAGGGTCTACGAGCAGTACTTC. V gene TRBV28 combines with J gene TRBJ2-7; D might be TRBD1 (5 bases). The CDR3 runs to 14 residues. CDR1 MDHEN and CDR2 SYDVKM come from the germline V gene. V was trimmed by 1 base and J by 3 bases, leaving 10 bases between them. Variable domain in full (rest from reference TRBV28 and TRBJ2-7): DVKVTQSSRYLVKRTGEKVFLECVQDMDHENMFWYRQDPGLGLRLIYFSYDVKMKEKGDIPEGYSVSREKKERFSLILESASTNQTSMYLCASSLFGRVYEQYFGPGTRLTVT.